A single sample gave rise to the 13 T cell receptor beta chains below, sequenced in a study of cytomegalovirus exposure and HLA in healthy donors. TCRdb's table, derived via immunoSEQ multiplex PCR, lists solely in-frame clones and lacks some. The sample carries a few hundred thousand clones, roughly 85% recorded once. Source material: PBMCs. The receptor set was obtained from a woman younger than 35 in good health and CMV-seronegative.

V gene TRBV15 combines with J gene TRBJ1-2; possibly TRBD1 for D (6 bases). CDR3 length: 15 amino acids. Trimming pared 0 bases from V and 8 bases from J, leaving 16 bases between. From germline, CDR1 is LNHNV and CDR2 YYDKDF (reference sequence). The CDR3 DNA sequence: TGTGCCACCAGCAGAGACGTTGGGGGCAGCGTGGGCTACACCTTC. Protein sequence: CATSRDVGGSVGYTF.

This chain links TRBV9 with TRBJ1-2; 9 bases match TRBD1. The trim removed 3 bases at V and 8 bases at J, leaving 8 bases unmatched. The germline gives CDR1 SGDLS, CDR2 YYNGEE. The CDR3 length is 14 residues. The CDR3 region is CASSAKQGAGGYTF. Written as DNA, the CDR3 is TGTGCCAGCAGCGCCAAACAGGGGGCTGGGGGCTACACCTTC.

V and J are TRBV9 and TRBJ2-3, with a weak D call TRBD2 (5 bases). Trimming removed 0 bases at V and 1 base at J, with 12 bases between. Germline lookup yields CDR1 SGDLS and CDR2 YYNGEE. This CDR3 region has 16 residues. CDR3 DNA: TGTGCCAGCAGCGTAGAGGACCACGGGGGCACAGATACGCAGTATTTT. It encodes CASSVEDHGGTDTQYF.

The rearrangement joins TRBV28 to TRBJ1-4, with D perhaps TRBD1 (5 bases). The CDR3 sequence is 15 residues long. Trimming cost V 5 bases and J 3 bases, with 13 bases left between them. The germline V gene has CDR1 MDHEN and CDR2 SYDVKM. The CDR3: CASSLRQISNEKLFF. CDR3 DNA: TGTGCCAGCAGTCTGAGACAGATTTCTAATGAAAAACTGTTTTTT.

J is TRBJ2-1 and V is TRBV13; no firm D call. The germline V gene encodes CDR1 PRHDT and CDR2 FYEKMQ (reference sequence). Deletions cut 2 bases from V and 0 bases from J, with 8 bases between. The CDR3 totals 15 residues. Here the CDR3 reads CASSLIRSSYNEQFF. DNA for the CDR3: TGTGCCAGCAGCTTAATCCGTAGCTCCTACAATGAGCAGTTCTTC.

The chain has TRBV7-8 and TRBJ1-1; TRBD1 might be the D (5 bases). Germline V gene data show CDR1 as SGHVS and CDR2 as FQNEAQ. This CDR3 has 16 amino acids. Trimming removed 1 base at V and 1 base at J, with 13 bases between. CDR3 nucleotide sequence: TGTGCCAGCAGCTTAGGGGTTGGGGCAGAGAACACTGAAGCTTTCTTT. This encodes CASSLGVGAENTEAFF.

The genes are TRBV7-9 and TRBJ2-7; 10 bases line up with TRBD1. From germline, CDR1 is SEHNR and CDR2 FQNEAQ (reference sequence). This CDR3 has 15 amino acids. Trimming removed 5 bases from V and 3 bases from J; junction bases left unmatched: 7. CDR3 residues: CASSRAGTGDYEQYF. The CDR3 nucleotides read TGTGCCAGCAGCCGGGCGGGGACAGGGGACTACGAGCAGTACTTC. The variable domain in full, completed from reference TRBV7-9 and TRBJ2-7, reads DTGVSQNPRHKITKRGQNVTFRCDPISEHNRLYWYRQTLGQGPEFLTYFQNEAQLEKSRLLSDRFSAERPKGSFSTLEIQRTEQGDSAMYLCASSRAGTGDYEQYFGPGTRLTVT.

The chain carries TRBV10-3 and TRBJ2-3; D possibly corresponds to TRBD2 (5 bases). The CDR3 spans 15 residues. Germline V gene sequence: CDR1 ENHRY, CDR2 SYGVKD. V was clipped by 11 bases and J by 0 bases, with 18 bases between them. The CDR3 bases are TGTGCCGCCGGGGAGTCGCATACAAGCACAGATACGCAGTATTTT. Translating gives CAAGESHTSTDTQYF.

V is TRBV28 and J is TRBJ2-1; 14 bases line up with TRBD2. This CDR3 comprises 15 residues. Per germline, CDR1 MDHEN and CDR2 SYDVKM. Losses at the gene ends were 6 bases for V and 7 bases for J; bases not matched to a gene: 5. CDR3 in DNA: TGTGCCAGCAGACCGGGACTAGCGGGAGAGAATGAGCAGTTCTTC. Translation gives CASRPGLAGENEQFF.

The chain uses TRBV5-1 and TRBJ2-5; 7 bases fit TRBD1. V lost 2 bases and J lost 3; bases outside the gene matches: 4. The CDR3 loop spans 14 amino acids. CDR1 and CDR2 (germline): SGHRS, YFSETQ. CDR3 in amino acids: CASSLLDREETQYF. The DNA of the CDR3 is TGCGCCAGCAGCTTACTCGACAGGGAAGAGACCCAGTACTTC.

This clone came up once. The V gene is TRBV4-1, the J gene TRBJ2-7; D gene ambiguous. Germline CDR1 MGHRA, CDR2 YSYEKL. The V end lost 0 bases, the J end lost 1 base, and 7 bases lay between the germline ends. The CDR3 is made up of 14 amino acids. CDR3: CASSQEAGSYEQYF. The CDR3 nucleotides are TGCGCCAGCAGCCAAGAGGCAGGATCCTACGAGCAGTACTTC.

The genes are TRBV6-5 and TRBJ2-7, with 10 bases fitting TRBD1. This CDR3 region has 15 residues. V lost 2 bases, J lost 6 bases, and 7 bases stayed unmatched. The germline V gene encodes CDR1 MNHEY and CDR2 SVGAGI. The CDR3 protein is CASSYAGQGVIEQYF. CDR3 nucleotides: TGTGCCAGCAGTTACGCCGGACAGGGGGTTATCGAGCAGTACTTC.

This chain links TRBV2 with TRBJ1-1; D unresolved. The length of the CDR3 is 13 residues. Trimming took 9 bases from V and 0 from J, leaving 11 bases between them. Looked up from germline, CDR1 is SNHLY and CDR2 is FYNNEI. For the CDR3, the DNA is TGTGCCAGTAATAACTTTATGAACACTGAAGCTTTCTTT. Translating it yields CASNNFMNTEAFF.